A single sample is the source of the 18 T cell receptor beta chains below, sequenced in a study of blood T cell repertoires in COVID-19 (dated by TCRdb to 2018 to 2021). Receptor amplification or capture employed the immunoSEQ multiplex PCR assay. This is the immuneACCESS table as TCRdb keeps it, with only in-frame sequences that have V and J called. A part of the clones is gone; compared with another copy, unresolved V genes explain less than half, and the rest is unexplained. This sample is represented by more than 75,000 clones; more than 75% of them were singletons. Around 15% of the sample comes from the top ten. The sequenced material came from peripheral blood. The receptors derive from a woman between 65 and 79 years old with acute or convalescent COVID-19.

The chain employs TRBV3-1 (or the pseudogene TRBV3-2) and TRBJ2-2, with unresolved D. The CDR3 covers 15 residues. CDR1 is LGHDT and CDR2 is YNNKEL in the germline V gene (reference sequence). V lost 0 bases, J lost 3 bases, and 8 bases lay in between. This CDR3 reads CASSQDVRDTGELFF. DNA of the CDR3: TGTGCCAGCAGCCAAGATGTTCGAGACACCGGGGAGCTGTTTTTT.

This chain connects TRBV24-1 to TRBJ2-2, with a tentative D call TRBD1 (5 bases). This CDR3 has 14 residues. Germline V gene lookup returns CDR1 KGHDR and CDR2 SFDVKD. The V gene lost 7 bases and the J gene lost 6 bases, with 14 bases spanning the gap. CDR3 sequence reads: CATSGPGFPGELFF. The CDR3 DNA reads TGTGCCACCAGCGGTCCAGGGTTCCCCGGGGAGCTGTTTTTT.

This chain joins TRBV7-9 and TRBJ2-7, with 11 bases identical to TRBD1. V was clipped by 5 bases and J by 0 bases; unmatched bases: 3. CDR1 is SEHNR, CDR2 FQNEAQ, per germline (reference sequence). The CDR3 is 15 amino acids. The DNA for the CDR3 is TGTGCCAGCAGCCCTGGGACAGGGGGCTCCTACGAGCAGTACGTC. It encodes CASSPGTGGSYEQYV.

The rearrangement uses TRBV27 and TRBJ2-3; TRBD2 aligns across 7 bases. The CDR3 is made up of 17 amino acids. V shed 8 bases, J shed 0 bases, and the junction held 14 bases outside the gene matches. CDR1 is MNHEY, CDR2 SMNVEV, per germline (reference sequence). The chain's CDR3 is CASGGERASPSTDTQYF. The DNA of the CDR3 is TGTGCCAGCGGGGGGGAGCGAGCGTCCCCCAGCACAGATACGCAGTATTTT.

The V gene is TRBV7-6, the J gene TRBJ2-1; TRBD1 matches 7 bases. This CDR3 comprises 13 residues. After removal of 1 base from V and 9 bases from J, the junction contained 3 bases not matched to a gene. The germline CDR1 and CDR2 sequences are SGHVS and FNYEAQ. The CDR3 loop reads CASSLETGAEQFF. As DNA, the CDR3 is TGTGCCAGCAGCTTAGAAACAGGGGCTGAGCAGTTCTTC.

The V and J genes are TRBV4-3 and TRBJ1-2; D gene uncertain. Trimming stripped 0 bases from V and 4 bases from J, with 9 bases between. The CDR3 runs to 14 residues. CDR1 LGHNA and CDR2 YSLEER come from the germline V gene. CDR3 region: CASSQETTAYGYTF. CDR3 in DNA: TGCGCCAGCAGCCAAGAGACCACAGCCTATGGCTACACCTTC.

The chain couples TRBV19 to TRBJ1-6; 11 bases agree with TRBD1. V was clipped by 3 bases and J by 8 bases; unmatched bases: 6. Germline loops: CDR1 LNHDA, CDR2 SQIVND (reference sequence). The CDR3 extends over 16 amino acids. The CDR3 loop reads CASSIGTGGQDSPLHF. CDR3 coding DNA: TGTGCCAGTAGTATTGGGACAGGGGGACAAGATTCACCCCTCCACTTT.

The chain links TRBV5-6 to TRBJ2-6, with D perhaps matching TRBD2 (7 bases). Germline lookup yields CDR1 SGHDT and CDR2 YYEEEE. The CDR3 length is 15 residues. V was pared by 4 bases and J by 2 bases, with 10 bases between. DNA for the CDR3: TGTGCCAGCAGCCTAGGGGGGGCTGGGGCCAACGTCCTGACTTTC. The encoded protein is CASSLGGAGANVLTF.

The chain recombines TRBV5-1 with TRBJ1-1; possibly TRBD1 for D (5 bases). V was clipped by 7 bases and J by 0 bases, with 10 bases between them. Looked up from germline, CDR1 is SGHRS and CDR2 is YFSETQ. CDR3 length equals 13 residues. Written as DNA, the CDR3 is TGCGCCAGCGCAGGACACATGAACACTGAAGCTTTCTTT. It yields the protein CASAGHMNTEAFF.

The V gene is TRBV18, the J gene TRBJ1-1; D is unclear. The CDR3 is made up of 14 amino acids. Germline loops: CDR1 KGHSH, CDR2 LQKENI. V lost 1 base to trimming and J lost 7 bases, with 13 bases between them. CDR3 protein: CASSPLRGSGEAFF. The CDR3 DNA reads as TGTGCCAGCTCACCACTCCGGGGTAGCGGTGAAGCTTTCTTT. The full variable domain, its missing parts supplied by reference TRBV18 and TRBJ1-1, is NAGVMQNPRHLVRRRGQEARLRCSPMKGHSHVYWYRQLPEEGLKFMVYLQKENIIDESGMPKERFSAEFPKEGPSILRIQQVVRGDSAAYFCASSPLRGSGEAFFGQGTRLTVV.

J is TRBJ2-5 and V is TRBV2; 7 bases are a match to TRBD2. The CDR3 runs 14 residues. V lost 10 bases, J lost 2 bases, and 10 bases stayed unmatched. Germline CDR1 SNHLY, CDR2 FYNNEI. In nucleotides, the CDR3 is TGTGCCACTCGGACTAGGATCCCACAAGAGACCCAGTACTTC. The encoded protein is CATRTRIPQETQYF.

The J gene is TRBJ1-4, the V gene TRBV4-2; tentative D call: TRBD1 (5 bases). V lost 0 bases and J lost 5, with 10 bases in between. Germline V lookup: CDR1 LGHNA, CDR2 YNFKEQ. The CDR3 covers 15 residues. CDR3 nucleotides: TGTGCCAGCAGCCAAGAAGGGACTAAAAATGAAAAACTGTTTTTT. It specifies CASSQEGTKNEKLFF.

This sequence joins TRBV7-2 and TRBJ2-3; no reliable D call. Germline CDR1 and CDR2: SGHTA and FQGNSA. Trimming left V 5 bases short and J 7 bases short, with 7 bases between. This CDR3 has 11 amino acids. The CDR3: CASSPSNTQYF. The CDR3 region has the DNA TGTGCCAGCAGCCCCTCTAATACGCAGTATTTT.

The CDR3 reads CSVAYHRDFTEAFF. For the CDR3, the DNA is TGCAGCGTTGCCTACCATCGGGACTTTACTGAAGCTTTCTTT. This chain connects TRBV29-1 to TRBJ1-1; the D gene is possibly TRBD1 (5 bases). The V and J ends lost 4 bases and 5 bases respectively, with 17 bases between them. This CDR3 spans 14 amino acids. Germline CDR1 and CDR2: SQVTM and ANQGSEA.

This chain uses TRBV5-6 with TRBJ2-1, with D maybe TRBD2 (6 bases). Germline-derived CDR1 and CDR2 are SGHDT and YYEEEE. This CDR3 has 15 residues. Trimming stripped 0 bases from V and 3 bases from J, with 10 bases between. The CDR3 coding sequence is TGTGCCAGCAGCTTGGGGCGGGACCTCTACAATGAGCAGTTCTTC. This encodes CASSLGRDLYNEQFF.

This clone was observed a handful of times. V and J are TRBV2 and TRBJ2-4, with a possible D match to TRBD1 (6 bases). The CDR3 is 14 residues long. Trimming pared 6 bases from V and 5 bases from J, leaving 14 bases between. The germline V gene encodes CDR1 SNHLY and CDR2 FYNNEI. CDR3 residues: CASRWTEGENIQYF. DNA for the CDR3: TGTGCCAGCAGATGGACAGAAGGGGAAAACATTCAGTACTTC.

The J gene is TRBJ1-4, the V gene TRBV7-9, with a tentative D call TRBD1 (6 bases). The CDR3 length is 16 residues. V lost 4 bases and J 5 bases, leaving 17 bases between the germline ends. Germline CDR1 and CDR2: SEHNR and FQNEAQ (reference sequence). The DNA of the CDR3 is TGTGCCAGCAGCTCAGCTAGAGGGGGGGAGAATGAAAAACTGTTTTTT. This gives the protein CASSSARGGENEKLFF.

The CDR3 region has the DNA TGTGCCAGCAGCCCACTTATACTAGCGGGGGGCCGAGAGACCCAGTACTTC. Translating gives CASSPLILAGGRETQYF. The chain joins TRBV7-9 to TRBJ2-5; 12 bases map to TRBD2. Germline assignment: CDR1 SEHNR and CDR2 FQNEAQ (reference sequence). The junction had 11 bases not matched to a gene; V was cut back by 5 bases and J by 4 bases. CDR3 length: 17 residues.